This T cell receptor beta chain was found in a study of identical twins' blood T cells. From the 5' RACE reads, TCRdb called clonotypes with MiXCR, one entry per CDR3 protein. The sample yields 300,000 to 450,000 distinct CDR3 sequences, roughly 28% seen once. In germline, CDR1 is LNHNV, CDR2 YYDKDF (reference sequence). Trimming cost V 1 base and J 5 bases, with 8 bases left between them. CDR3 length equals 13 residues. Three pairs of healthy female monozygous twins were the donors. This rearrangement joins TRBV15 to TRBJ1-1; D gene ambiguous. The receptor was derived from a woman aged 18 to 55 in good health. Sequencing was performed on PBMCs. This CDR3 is CATSRGDRTEAFF. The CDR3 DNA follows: TGTGCCACCAGCAGAGGGGATCGAACTGAAGCTTTCTTT.